These 32 T cell receptor beta chains originate from one sample sequenced in a study of CD8 T cells in ankylosing spondylitis. One entry per CDR3 protein results from TCRdb running MiXCR on the 5' RACE reads. The sample includes 150,000 to 200,000 distinct CDR3 sequences, approximately 10% seen only once; the top ten take 29%. What was sequenced was blood, either unsorted or a sorted T cell fraction (not recorded which). These receptors were collected from a male donor with ankylosing spondylitis or in good health (not recorded which).

This clonotype was counted only a few times. The chain joins TRBV10-3 to TRBJ2-1; D may be TRBD1 or TRBD2 (5 bases each). The ends were cut back, 8 bases at V and 6 bases at J, with 20 bases in the middle. This CDR3 is 15 amino acids long. Germline CDR1 and CDR2: ENHRY and SYGVKD. CDR3: CAIQGRGALGNEQFF. The CDR3 DNA reads as TGTGCCATCCAAGGTAGGGGAGCGCTCGGCAATGAGCAGTTCTTC.

The V gene is TRBV5-5, the J gene TRBJ2-3; the D gene is possibly TRBD2 (7 bases). This CDR3 spans 15 amino acids. Trimming took 0 bases from V and 4 from J, leaving 12 bases between them. CDR1 is SGHKS, CDR2 YYEKEE, per germline (reference sequence). CDR3 protein: CASSLGGGAADTQYF. The CDR3 DNA follows: TGTGCCAGCAGCTTGGGGGGGGGGGCGGCAGATACGCAGTATTTT.

This clonotype came up a few times. The CDR3 protein is CASSSIGAGGLDHEQYF. The DNA of the CDR3 is TGTGCCAGCAGTTCCATCGGGGCGGGAGGACTCGACCACGAGCAGTACTTC. The chain uses TRBV6-5 and TRBJ2-7; 8 positions match TRBD2. This CDR3 is 17 amino acids long. From germline, CDR1 is MNHEY and CDR2 SVGAGI. The V and J ends lost 4 bases and 5 bases, in that order; junction bases with no gene match: 16.

Many counts were recorded for this clonotype. CDR3: CATSRDRGQETQYF. CDR3 in DNA: TGTGCCACCAGCAGAGACAGGGGACAAGAGACCCAGTACTTC. The chain links TRBV15 to TRBJ2-5; a possible D gene is TRBD1 (6 bases). The germline CDR1 and CDR2 sequences are LNHNV and YYDKDF (reference sequence). Trimming left V 0 bases short and J 2 bases short, with 7 bases between. This CDR3 comprises 14 residues. The full variable domain, rest sourced from reference TRBV15 and TRBJ2-5, is DAMVIQNPRYQVTQFGKPVTLSCSQTLNHNVMYWYQQKSSQAPKLLFHYYDKDFNNEADTPDNFQSRRPNTSFCFLDIRSPGLGDTAMYLCATSRDRGQETQYFGPGTRLLVL.

A few counts support this clonotype. V is TRBV5-5 and J is TRBJ2-1; tentative D call: TRBD2 (5 bases). Trimming took off 0 bases at V and 5 bases at J, with 18 bases between the two ends. There are 17 residues in the CDR3. Germline V gene sequence: CDR1 SGHKS, CDR2 YYEKEE (reference sequence). The CDR3: CASSLVVLAHTHNEQFF. The CDR3 coding sequence is TGTGCCAGCAGCTTGGTGGTTCTAGCACACACACACAATGAGCAGTTCTTC.

This clonotype was picked up many times. The chain carries TRBV7-8 and TRBJ1-5, with a weak D call TRBD1 (6 bases). CDR3 length: 16 amino acids. Germline CDR1 reads SGHVS; CDR2 reads FQNEAQ. V was shortened by 5 bases and J by 1 base, with 15 bases between the two germline ends. CDR3 residues: CASSPITGLSNQPQHF. The CDR3 coding sequence is TGTGCCAGCAGCCCTATAACAGGGTTAAGCAATCAGCCCCAGCATTTT.

This clonotype was counted ten times or more. Written as DNA, the CDR3 is TGCGCCAGCAGCTTGGACGCCACGCAGTATTTT. This sequence encodes CASSLDATQYF. The V gene is TRBV5-1, the J gene TRBJ2-3; D is unclear. CDR1 SGHRS and CDR2 YFSETQ come from the germline V gene. The CDR3 is 11 amino acids. Trimming took off 0 bases at V and 9 bases at J, with 5 bases between the two ends.

This clonotype was observed at least ten times. The chain combines TRBV5-5 with TRBJ1-1, with 9 nucleotides matching TRBD1. This CDR3 spans 13 amino acids. V trimming: 1 base; J trimming: 11 bases; junction bases outside the gene matches: 6. Germline lookup yields CDR1 SGHKS and CDR2 YYEKEE (reference sequence). CDR3 in amino acids: CASSLRDRVEAFF. CDR3 DNA sequence: TGTGCCAGCAGCTTGAGGGACAGGGTGGAGGCTTTCTTT.

This chain links TRBV20-1 with TRBJ1-2, with 10 bases that match TRBD1. Germline V lookup: CDR1 DFQATT, CDR2 SNEGSKA (reference sequence). This CDR3 comprises 14 residues. V was pared by 6 bases and J by 7 bases, with 11 bases of the junction left unmatched. DNA of the CDR3: TGCAGTGCGCTCCCGGGACAGGGGAGGAGTGGCTACACCTTC. Translated: CSALPGQGRSGYTF.

This clonotype has a count of ten or more. V gene TRBV6-1 combines with J gene TRBJ1-4; D is undetermined. The CDR3 length is 15 residues. CDR1 MNHNS and CDR2 SASEGT come from the germline V gene. Between the trimmed V and J ends, which lost 5 bases and 0 bases, there was a span of 10 bases. The CDR3 bases are TGTGCCAGCAGTACCAGTGGGACAACTAATGAAAAACTGTTTTTT. Translating it yields CASSTSGTTNEKLFF.

At least ten counts were recorded for this clonotype. This rearrangement joins TRBV7-8 to TRBJ1-3; no clear D gene. Germline V CDR1 and CDR2: SGHVS, FQNEAQ. V lost 4 bases and J lost 2, with 6 bases in between. The CDR3 length is 13 residues. The CDR3 DNA is TGTGCCAGCAGCTCTACTGCTGGAAACACCATATATTTT. This gives the protein CASSSTAGNTIYF.

Ten or more counts support this clonotype. The CDR3 is CSAREPGTDTQYF. For the CDR3, the DNA is TGCAGTGCTAGAGAGCCGGGCACAGATACGCAGTATTTT. V usage is TRBV20-1 and J usage is TRBJ2-3; no clear D. Trimming removed 0 bases at V and 1 base at J, with 5 bases between. CDR1 DFQATT and CDR2 SNEGSKA come from the germline V gene (reference sequence). The CDR3 extends over 13 amino acids.

This clonotype has at least ten counts. It may be a read error: a sequence one base away is much more abundant. The chain combines TRBV5-8 with TRBJ1-5; D is ambiguous. This CDR3 is built from 14 residues. Germline V CDR1 and CDR2: SGHTS, YDEGEE. V was clipped by 0 bases and J by 6 bases, with 10 bases between them. The DNA for the CDR3 is TGTGCCAGCAGCTTGGGTCCCTCCCGTCAGCCCCAGCATTTT. It translates to CASSLGPSRQPQHF.

This clonotype was counted at least ten times. The chain combines TRBV25-1 with TRBJ2-2; no definite D call. This CDR3 is 14 amino acids long. The V end lost 4 bases, the J end lost 4 bases, and 10 bases lay between the germline ends. CDR1 and CDR2 (germline): MGHDK, SYGVNS. CDR3 DNA sequence: TGTGCCAGCAGTGCTCACTCTAGCACCGGGGAGCTGTTTTTT. It encodes CASSAHSSTGELFF.

This chain links TRBV6-1 with TRBJ2-6; 7 bases are a match to TRBD1. Germline V CDR1 and CDR2: MNHNS, SASEGT. The CDR3 runs 19 residues. V gave up 6 bases and J gave up 2 bases; unmatched junction bases: 16. The CDR3 loop is CASREPLQGTGTGANVLTF. The CDR3 coding sequence is TGTGCCAGCAGGGAACCCTTACAGGGGACCGGTACTGGGGCCAACGTCCTGACTTTC.

The chain links TRBV20-1 to TRBJ1-2; 10 positions match TRBD1. Germline-derived CDR1 and CDR2 are DFQATT and SNEGSKA (reference sequence). V was clipped by 5 bases and J by 8 bases; unmatched bases: 11. This CDR3 is built from 14 residues. DNA for the CDR3: TGCAGTGCTCCGCTCCGACAGGGGGCGGGAGGCTACACCTTC. Protein sequence: CSAPLRQGAGGYTF.

There are many counts of this clonotype. The chain couples TRBV12-3 or TRBV12-4 to TRBJ1-2, with TRBD1 as a possible D gene (5 bases). This CDR3 is 14 amino acids long. The ends were cut back, 3 bases at V and 4 bases at J, with 12 bases in the middle. DNA of the CDR3: TGTGCCAGCAGTTTGGGGGAGTCCGGCTATGGCTACACCTTC. Amino acids: CASSLGESGYGYTF.

This clonotype was counted only a few times. This rearrangement joins TRBV5-1 to TRBJ2-1; unclear D gene. Germline loops: CDR1 SGHRS, CDR2 YFSETQ. The CDR3 is 12 amino acids. Trimming took off 0 bases at V and 10 bases at J, with 8 bases between the two ends. The CDR3 coding sequence is TGCGCCAGCAGCTTGGGACTTCGGGAGCAGTTCTTC. Translating it yields CASSLGLREQFF.

The chain couples TRBV11-1 to TRBJ2-1; D tentatively reads TRBD1 or TRBD2 (5 bases each). The germline V gene encodes CDR1 SGHAT and CDR2 FQDESV (reference sequence). Trimming removed 5 bases from V and 7 bases from J, with 12 bases in between. The CDR3 has 13 residues. The CDR3 sequence: CASSTGWGNEQFF. The DNA for the CDR3 is TGTGCCAGCAGCACAGGATGGGGGAATGAGCAGTTCTTC.

This clonotype came up many times. This chain connects TRBV12-3 or TRBV12-4 to TRBJ1-2; 9 bases are shared with TRBD1. The CDR3 runs 14 residues. Unmatched junction bases numbered 7, after V lost 6 bases and J lost 5 bases. The CDR3 coding sequence is TGTGCCAGCAGAGCCGGGACAGGGCTTTATGGCTACACCTTC. Translated: CASRAGTGLYGYTF.

The V and J genes are TRBV6-2 or TRBV6-3 and TRBJ2-5; 8 bases are shared with TRBD1. CDR1 is MNHEY, CDR2 SVGEGT, per germline. The junction had 11 bases not matched to a gene; V was cut back by 6 bases and J by 5 bases. The CDR3 spans 15 residues. CDR3 loop: CASRNQGALWETQYF. DNA of the CDR3: TGTGCCAGCAGAAACCAGGGGGCATTATGGGAGACCCAGTACTTC.

This clonotype was seen a handful of times. V is TRBV10-3 and J is TRBJ2-5, with D maybe TRBD2 (5 bases). Between the trimmed V and J ends, which lost 3 bases and 5 bases, there was a span of 13 bases. Germline CDR1 reads ENHRY; CDR2 reads SYGVKD. The CDR3 length is 14 residues. The CDR3 spells CAISDSLAGETQYF. CDR3 coding DNA: TGTGCCATCAGTGATTCGCTAGCCGGGGAGACCCAGTACTTC.

This clonotype has just a few counts. The chain carries TRBV4-2 and TRBJ2-7; D is unresolved. The CDR3 totals 14 residues. Germline V lookup: CDR1 LGHNA, CDR2 YNFKEQ. Trimming took off 5 bases at V and 0 bases at J, with 11 bases between the two ends. The CDR3 DNA reads TGTGCCAGCAGCACCGTGCCCCTCTCCTACGAGCAGTACTTC. Residues: CASSTVPLSYEQYF.

In its sample, this clonotype was seen a few times. The rearrangement uses TRBV11-2 and TRBJ2-1; 11 bases fit TRBD2. V lost 7 bases, J lost 2 bases, and 13 bases stayed unmatched. Germline V CDR1 and CDR2: SGHAT, FQNNGV. The CDR3 is made up of 18 amino acids. CDR3 bases: TGTGCCAGCACCATACTAGCGGGGGCCTTGCCTCCCTACAATGAGCAGTTCTTC. The encoded protein is CASTILAGALPPYNEQFF. The variable domain in full, with the rest retrieved from reference TRBV11-2 and TRBJ2-1, is EAGVAQSPRYKIIEKRQSVAFWCNPISGHATLYWYQQILGQGPKLLIQFQNNGVVDDSQLPKDRFSAERLKGVDSTLKIQPAKLEDSAVYLCASTILAGALPPYNEQFFGPGTRLTVL.

The chain employs TRBV27 and TRBJ2-3; the D gene is possibly TRBD2 (6 bases). V lost 3 bases and J 2 bases, leaving 9 bases between the germline ends. The CDR3 is made up of 14 amino acids. Per germline, CDR1 MNHEY and CDR2 SMNVEV (reference sequence). The CDR3 sequence is CASSLGLLTDTQYF. The CDR3 DNA reads as TGTGCCAGCAGTTTGGGACTTCTCACAGATACGCAGTATTTT.

This clonotype has ten or more counts. The chain employs TRBV3-1 and TRBJ1-2; D is unresolved. In germline, CDR1 is LGHDT, CDR2 YNNKEL (reference sequence). The CDR3 length is 13 residues. V was shortened by 0 bases and J by 4 bases, with 6 bases between the two germline ends. The CDR3 DNA reads as TGTGCCAGCAGCCAAGACCCCAGCTATGGCTACACCTTC. It specifies CASSQDPSYGYTF.

This clonotype was detected only a few times. The chain combines TRBV5-1 with TRBJ1-1, with D maybe TRBD1 (5 bases). Between the trimmed V and J ends, which lost 1 base and 8 bases, there was a span of 9 bases. The CDR3 is 12 amino acids. Germline-derived CDR1 and CDR2 are SGHRS and YFSETQ. As DNA, the CDR3 is TGCGCCAGCAGCTTGTCGGGGCAAGAAGCTTTCTTT. As protein: CASSLSGQEAFF.

This clonotype came up many times. This sequence joins TRBV7-2 and TRBJ2-3; 9 positions match TRBD2. Trimming at V came to 1 base and at J to 4 bases, leaving 6 bases not matched to a gene. The CDR3 runs 16 residues. Germline V CDR1 and CDR2: SGHTA, FQGNSA. The CDR3 DNA follows: TGTGCCAGCAGCTTAGTAACGCGGGGGGGCCCAGATACGCAGTATTTT. Translating it yields CASSLVTRGGPDTQYF.

This clonotype has ten or more counts. The rearrangement joins TRBV12-3 or TRBV12-4 to TRBJ1-6; no clear D gene. CDR3 length: 14 amino acids. The germline V and J ends were trimmed by 4 bases and 10 bases, with 14 bases remaining between them. DNA of the CDR3: TGTGCCAGCAGTTCCCCTTCTGACCCCTCACCCCTCCACTTT. Its translation: CASSSPSDPSPLHF.

This clonotype has a count of ten or more. The V and J genes are TRBV5-1 and TRBJ2-7; 7 nucleotides align to TRBD1. J gave up 1 base and V 0 bases, and 4 bases lay outside the gene matches. The CDR3 is 15 amino acids. CDR1 is SGHRS, CDR2 YFSETQ, per germline. This CDR3 reads CASSLGQGLSYEQYF. CDR3 sequence (DNA): TGCGCCAGCAGCTTGGGACAGGGTTTGTCCTACGAGCAGTACTTC. Full variable domain (rest looked up from reference TRBV5-1 and TRBJ2-7): KAGVTQTPRYLIKTRGQQVTLSCSPISGHRSVSWYQQTPGQGLQFLFEYFSETQRNKGNFPGRFSGRQFSNSRSEMNVSTLELGDSALYLCASSLGQGLSYEQYFGPGTRLTVT.

This chain links TRBV5-1 with TRBJ2-3; 9 bases map to TRBD2. V lost 7 bases, J lost 2 bases, and 14 bases stayed unmatched. The germline V gene encodes CDR1 SGHRS and CDR2 YFSETQ. CDR3 length equals 17 residues. The CDR3 DNA follows: TGCGCCAGCCTCGAGGTCCCAGCGGGAGGCACCACAGATACGCAGTATTTT. Protein sequence: CASLEVPAGGTTDTQYF.

This clonotype was seen many times. The J gene is TRBJ2-1, the V gene TRBV12-3 or TRBV12-4, with 10 bases aligning to TRBD1. V shed 3 bases, J shed 9 bases, and the junction held 8 bases outside the gene matches. The CDR3 contains 15 residues. The CDR3: CASSFGDRGRSEQFF. The CDR3, as DNA: TGTGCCAGCAGTTTTGGAGACAGGGGGCGGAGTGAGCAGTTCTTC.